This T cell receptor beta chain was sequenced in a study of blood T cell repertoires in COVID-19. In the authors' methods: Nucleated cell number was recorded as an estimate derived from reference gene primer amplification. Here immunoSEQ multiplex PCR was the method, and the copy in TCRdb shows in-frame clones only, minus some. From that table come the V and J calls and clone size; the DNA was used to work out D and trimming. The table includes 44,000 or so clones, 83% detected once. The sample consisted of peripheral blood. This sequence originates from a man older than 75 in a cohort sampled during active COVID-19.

CDR3 nucleotides: TGTGCCAGCAGCTCGGGACTCCTTCTCCTTCCTACGCAGTATTTT. It encodes CASSSGLLLLPTQYF. This chain joins TRBV7-9 and TRBJ2-3; perhaps TRBD2 as D (6 bases). This CDR3 is 15 amino acids long. V was pared by 4 bases and J by 8 bases, with 19 bases between. In germline, CDR1 is SEHNR, CDR2 FQNEAQ (reference sequence).